The 23 T cell receptor beta chains reported below all come from one sample, sequenced in a study of T cell repertoires in cytomegalovirus infection (dated by TCRdb to the late 2010s). The sequencer listed for this sample is Illumina HiSeq 1500. Starting from the raw public reads, TCRdb applied fastp trimming at Q25, assembled clones with MiXCR and retained in-frame beta chains. Rows with one shared CDR3 protein collapse into an entry with the most common genes and DNA. The sample has 740,000 or so distinct CDR3 sequences on record, less than 40% of them singletons. The leading ten clones occupy 2.5% to 3.5% of the sample. Sequencing was performed on PBMCs. The receptors were gathered from a human donor in good health (CMV status not recorded). Some clones in this sample may be carry-over from other donors' samples.

The V gene is TRBV6-1, the J gene TRBJ1-1; D is undetermined. This CDR3 has 11 residues. Germline V gene lookup returns CDR1 MNHNS and CDR2 SASEGT. The V gene lost 6 bases and the J gene lost 8 bases, with 10 bases spanning the gap. CDR3: CASSPRGEAFF. CDR3 DNA sequence: TGTGCCAGCAGCCCTCGGGGAGAAGCTTTCTTT.

This clonotype has just a few counts. The rearrangement joins TRBV19 to TRBJ2-3, with a tentative D call TRBD2 (5 bases). Per the germline V gene, CDR1 is LNHDA and CDR2 is SQIVND (reference sequence). The CDR3 length is 14 residues. V lost 5 bases to trimming and J lost 2 bases, with 11 bases between them. CDR3 protein: CASSVSGDTDTQYF. The CDR3 nucleotides read TGTGCCAGTAGTGTGAGCGGAGACACAGATACGCAGTATTTT.

The J gene is TRBJ2-7, the V gene TRBV12-3 or TRBV12-4; the match to TRBD1 covers 9 bases. The J segment lost 3 bases and the V segment lost 5 bases, leaving 8 bases of the junction unmatched. This CDR3 contains 15 residues. In nucleotides, the CDR3 is TGTGCCAGCAGTCACCACAGGGGACAGGGCTACGAGCAGTACTTC. It encodes CASSHHRGQGYEQYF.

V gene TRBV2 combines with J gene TRBJ1-3; TRBD1 matches 7 bases. Per the germline V gene, CDR1 is SNHLY and CDR2 is FYNNEI. This CDR3 has 15 residues. The trim removed 4 bases at V and 4 bases at J, leaving 7 bases unmatched. CDR3 bases: TGTGCCAGCAGTGTTTCAAGGGGGCCCGGAAACACCATATATTTT. This gives the protein CASSVSRGPGNTIYF.

This chain connects TRBV19 to TRBJ1-3, with unresolved D. Germline V gives CDR1 LNHDA, CDR2 SQIVND (reference sequence). The V end was cut by 4 bases, the J end by 3 bases, with 10 bases between. CDR3 size: 14 residues. CDR3 sequence (DNA): TGTGCCAGTAGTAGCGCCGGGGTTGGAAACACCATATATTTT. Its translation: CASSSAGVGNTIYF.

The chain carries TRBV18 and TRBJ2-7, with a weak D call TRBD2 (5 bases). Trimming removed 3 bases from V and 6 bases from J, with 9 bases in between. Germline CDR1 KGHSH, CDR2 LQKENI. The CDR3 loop spans 12 amino acids. The CDR3 nucleotides are TGTGCCAGCTCACCTAGGACTGGCGAGCAGTACTTC. As protein: CASSPRTGEQYF.

The genes are TRBV7-2 and TRBJ2-1; 7 bases fit TRBD2. The V gene's germline CDR1 is SGHTA and CDR2 FQGNSA. CDR3 length: 15 amino acids. V shed 3 bases and J 6 bases; nucleotides not matched to a gene: 8. The chain's CDR3 is CASSFGREWSNEQFF. In DNA, the CDR3 is TGTGCCAGCAGCTTTGGGCGGGAGTGGAGCAATGAGCAGTTCTTC.

This rearrangement joins TRBV10-3 to TRBJ2-7, with D possibly being TRBD2 (6 bases). Trimming pared 6 bases from V and 6 bases from J, leaving 18 bases between. The CDR3 is made up of 14 amino acids. Germline CDR1 is ENHRY and CDR2 is SYGVKD. In DNA form, the CDR3 reads TGTGCCATCAGGGAAACTAGCTTCCCTCGCGAGCAGTACTTC. Amino acid sequence: CAIRETSFPREQYF.

The rearrangement joins TRBV19 to TRBJ1-2, with D perhaps matching TRBD1 (6 bases). This CDR3 has 13 amino acids. The V and J ends lost 4 bases and 4 bases respectively, with 10 bases between them. Germline loops: CDR1 LNHDA, CDR2 SQIVND (reference sequence). In DNA, the CDR3 is TGTGCCAGTAGTACGACAGGACCCTATGGCTACACCTTC. Its translation: CASSTTGPYGYTF.

This clonotype occurred many times. This chain uses TRBV12-3 or TRBV12-4 with TRBJ2-7, with D possibly matching TRBD1 (5 bases). Trimming left V 6 bases short and J 3 bases short, with 21 bases between. The CDR3 consists of 16 residues. CDR3 sequence: CASSLFQGKWVYEQYF. The CDR3 DNA sequence: TGTGCCAGCAGCCTATTTCAGGGTAAATGGGTCTACGAGCAGTACTTC.

This clonotype was found a few times. The chain uses TRBV27 and TRBJ2-7, with 10 bases lining up with TRBD1. The V gene's germline CDR1 is MNHEY and CDR2 SMNVEV (reference sequence). With V trimmed by 6 bases and J by 5 bases, 13 bases remained unmatched. The CDR3 has 16 residues. The CDR3 sequence: CASRPLFGDRGHEQYF. The CDR3 DNA follows: TGTGCCAGCAGGCCCTTATTTGGGGACAGGGGTCACGAGCAGTACTTC.

The CDR3 DNA sequence: TGCAGTGCTAGAGAGACGGGAGAGGCGTCCTACGAGCAGTACTTC. This translates into CSARETGEASYEQYF. The rearrangement uses TRBV20-1 and TRBJ2-7; D possibly corresponds to TRBD2 (6 bases). V lost 0 bases to trimming and J lost 1 base, with 13 bases between them. Germline loops: CDR1 DFQATT, CDR2 SNEGSKA (reference sequence). The CDR3 length is 15 residues.

This clonotype showed up just a few times. The chain couples TRBV28 to TRBJ2-7; D ambiguous. The CDR3 length is 13 residues. The V end lost 7 bases, the J end lost 0 bases, and 10 bases lay between the germline ends. Germline lookup yields CDR1 MDHEN and CDR2 SYDVKM. The CDR3 DNA is TGTGCCAGCATAGGGATCCTCTCCTACGAGCAGTACTTC. Translated, it gives CASIGILSYEQYF.

This clonotype came up a few times. J is TRBJ1-3 and V is TRBV6-2 or TRBV6-3; unclear D gene. This CDR3 comprises 13 residues. In germline, CDR1 is MNHEY, CDR2 SVGEGT. V lost 6 bases and J lost 0, with 6 bases in between. This CDR3 is CASRTSSGNTIYF. In DNA form, the CDR3 reads TGTGCCAGCAGGACTAGCTCTGGAAACACCATATATTTT.

The sample holds a few counts of this clonotype. The chain couples TRBV7-2 to TRBJ1-5; possible D gene TRBD1, 6 bases. This CDR3 has 15 residues. CDR1 is SGHTA and CDR2 is FQGNSA in the germline V gene. V gave up 5 bases and J gave up 6 bases, with 17 bases separating them. The CDR3 protein is CASSNLRKGGQPQHF. Written as DNA, the CDR3 is TGTGCCAGCAGCAACCTCCGAAAGGGGGGTCAGCCCCAGCATTTT.

The V and J genes are TRBV12-3 or TRBV12-4 and TRBJ2-3, with D uncertain. The V gene lost 6 bases and the J gene lost 5 bases, with 12 bases spanning the gap. The CDR3 sequence is 13 residues long. The CDR3 here is CASSSVGKDTQYF. DNA for the CDR3: TGTGCCAGCAGCTCTGTGGGGAAAGATACGCAGTATTTT.

This clonotype was counted only a few times. The chain links TRBV7-2 to TRBJ1-3, with D possibly being TRBD1 (5 bases). Looked up from germline, CDR1 is SGHTA and CDR2 is FQGNSA. Trimming removed 5 bases at V and 7 bases at J, with 15 bases between. The CDR3 covers 14 residues. The CDR3 DNA reads as TGTGCCAGCAGCCCAGGGTCGCCTTCTAACACCATATATTTT. It encodes CASSPGSPSNTIYF.

This clonotype has just a few counts. V and J are TRBV28 and TRBJ2-6, with D possibly being TRBD1 (6 bases). CDR3 length: 14 amino acids. Trimming cost V 6 bases and J 4 bases, with 10 bases left between them. Looked up from germline, CDR1 is MDHEN and CDR2 is SYDVKM. The CDR3 here is CASRTGLGANVLTF. The DNA of the CDR3 is TGTGCCAGCAGAACAGGGTTGGGGGCCAACGTCCTGACTTTC.

The chain carries TRBV6-1 and TRBJ2-5; D perhaps matches TRBD1 (5 bases). With 9 bases removed from V and 4 bases from J, the gap between germline ends came to 15 bases. This CDR3 comprises 13 residues. Germline V gene sequence: CDR1 MNHNS, CDR2 SASEGT. CDR3 sequence (DNA): TGTGCCAGTCGGACAACCTGGGGAGAGACCCAGTACTTC. Translation: CASRTTWGETQYF.

This clonotype was detected only a few times. The genes are TRBV4-2 and TRBJ2-7; D assignment may be TRBD1 or TRBD2 (5 bases each). The germline V gene has CDR1 LGHNA and CDR2 YNFKEQ. This CDR3 has 15 residues. The V and J ends lost 3 bases and 0 bases respectively, with 12 bases between them. CDR3 sequence (DNA): TGTGCCAGCAGCCATGAAAGGGACGTCTCCTACGAGCAGTACTTC. It is translated as CASSHERDVSYEQYF.

The sample holds a few counts of this clonotype. The gene calls are TRBV5-6 and TRBJ1-1, with D possibly being TRBD1 (6 bases). V lost 4 bases and J lost 1, with 14 bases in between. The CDR3 extends over 15 amino acids. The germline CDR1 and CDR2 sequences are SGHDT and YYEEEE. For the CDR3, the DNA is TGTGCCAGCAGCCGAGGGGGGGTGAGGAACACTGAAGCTTTCTTT. This translates into CASSRGGVRNTEAFF.

A few counts support this clonotype. The chain couples TRBV28 to TRBJ1-2; D possibly corresponds to TRBD1 (5 bases). Trimming took off 1 base at V and 6 bases at J, with 12 bases between the two ends. The germline V gene has CDR1 MDHEN and CDR2 SYDVKM. The CDR3 runs 14 residues. The CDR3 region is CASSLYPRGDGYTF. The CDR3 coding sequence is TGTGCCAGCAGTTTATACCCCCGAGGGGATGGCTACACCTTC.

This clonotype was found a few times. CDR3 amino acids: CASSFELAEYEQYF. CDR3 nucleotides: TGTGCCAGCAGCTTCGAACTAGCAGAGTACGAGCAGTACTTC. This sequence joins TRBV7-2 and TRBJ2-7; a weak D match, TRBD2 (6 bases). CDR1 and CDR2 (germline): SGHTA, FQGNSA. V was trimmed by 3 bases and J by 4 bases, leaving 13 bases between them. The CDR3 runs to 14 residues.